This T cell receptor (beta chain) was obtained from a study of OX40 agonist ivuxolimab in advanced cancers. On the study more broadly: Every 2 weeks, ivuxolimab was infused into the patients intravenously at between 0.01 and 10 mg/kg. Eligibility rules accepted prior anti-PD-1, anti-PD-L1 or anti-CTLA-4 therapy, and 35% to 45% had some.

This CDR3 has 14 amino acids. Germline V CDR1 and CDR2: SGHAT, FQNNGV. The junction had 3 bases not matched to a gene; V was cut back by 3 bases and J by 5 bases. TCRdb's table, derived via immunoSEQ multiplex PCR, lists solely in-frame clones and lacks some. The sample has 34,000 or so clones; 85% to 90% are singletons. Here the sequenced sample was CD4+ or CD8+ T cells sorted from blood, taken in a trial of the OX40 agonist ivuxolimab. The chain recombines TRBV11-2 with TRBJ2-3, with 9 bases that match TRBD2. This sequence was found in an adult with an advanced solid tumor such as melanoma, head and neck, liver or kidney cancer. CDR3 region: CASSLLAGEDTQYF. The CDR3 bases are TGTGCCAGCAGCTTGTTAGCGGGAGAAGATACGCAGTATTTT.